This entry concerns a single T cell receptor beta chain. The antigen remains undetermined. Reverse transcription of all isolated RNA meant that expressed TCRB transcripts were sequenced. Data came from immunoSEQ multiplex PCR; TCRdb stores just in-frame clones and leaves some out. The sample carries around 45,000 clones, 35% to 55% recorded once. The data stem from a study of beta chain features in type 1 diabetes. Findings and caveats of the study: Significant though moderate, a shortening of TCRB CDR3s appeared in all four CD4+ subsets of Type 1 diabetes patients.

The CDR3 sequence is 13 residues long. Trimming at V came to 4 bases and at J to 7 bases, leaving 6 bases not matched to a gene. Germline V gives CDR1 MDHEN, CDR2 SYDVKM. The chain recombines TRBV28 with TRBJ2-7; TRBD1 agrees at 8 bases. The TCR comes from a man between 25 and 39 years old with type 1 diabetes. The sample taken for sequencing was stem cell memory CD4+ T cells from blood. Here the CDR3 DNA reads TGTGCCAGCAGTTGGGGCGACAGGGGAGAGCAGTACTTC. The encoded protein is CASSWGDRGEQYF.